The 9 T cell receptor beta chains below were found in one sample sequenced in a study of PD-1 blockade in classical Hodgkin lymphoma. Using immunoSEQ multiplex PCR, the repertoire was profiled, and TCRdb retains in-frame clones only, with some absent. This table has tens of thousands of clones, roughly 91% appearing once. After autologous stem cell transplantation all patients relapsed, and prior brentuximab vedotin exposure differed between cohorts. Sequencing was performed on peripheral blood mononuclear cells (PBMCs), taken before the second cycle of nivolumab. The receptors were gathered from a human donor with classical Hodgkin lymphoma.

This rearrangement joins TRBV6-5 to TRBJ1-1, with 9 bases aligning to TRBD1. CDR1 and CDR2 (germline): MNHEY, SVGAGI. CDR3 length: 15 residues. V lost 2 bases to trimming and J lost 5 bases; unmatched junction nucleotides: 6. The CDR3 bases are TGTGCCAGCAGTTACCCTGGGACAGGGATTACTGAAGCTTTCTTT. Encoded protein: CASSYPGTGITEAFF.

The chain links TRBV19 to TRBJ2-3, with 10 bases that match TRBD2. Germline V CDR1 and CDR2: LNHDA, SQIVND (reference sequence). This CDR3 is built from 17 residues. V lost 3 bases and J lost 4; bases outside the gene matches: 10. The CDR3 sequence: CASSMLASGGGADTQYF. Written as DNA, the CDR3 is TGTGCCAGTAGTATGTTGGCTAGCGGGGGCGGCGCAGATACGCAGTATTTT.

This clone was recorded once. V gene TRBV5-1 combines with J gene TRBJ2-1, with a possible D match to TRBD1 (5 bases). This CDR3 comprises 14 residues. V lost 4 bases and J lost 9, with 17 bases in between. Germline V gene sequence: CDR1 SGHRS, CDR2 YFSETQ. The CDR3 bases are TGCGCCAGCAGCCCTGGGGCCGGTCAGGGTGAGCAGTTCTTC. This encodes CASSPGAGQGEQFF.

The CDR3 coding sequence is TGCAGCGTTGAACTGGGAGACACCGGGGAGCTGTTTTTT. Translating gives CSVELGDTGELFF. The gene calls are TRBV29-1 and TRBJ2-2, with a weak D call TRBD2 (5 bases). The germline gives CDR1 SQVTM, CDR2 ANQGSEA. CDR3 length: 13 residues. The germline V and J ends were trimmed by 2 bases and 3 bases, with 7 bases remaining between them.

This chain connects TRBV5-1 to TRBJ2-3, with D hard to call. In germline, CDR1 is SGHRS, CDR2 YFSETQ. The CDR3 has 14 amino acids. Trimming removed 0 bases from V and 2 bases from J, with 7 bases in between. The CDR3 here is CASSLGWDTDTQYF. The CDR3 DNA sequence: TGCGCCAGCAGCTTGGGGTGGGACACAGATACGCAGTATTTT. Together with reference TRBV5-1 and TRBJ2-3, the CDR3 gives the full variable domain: KAGVTQTPRYLIKTRGQQVTLSCSPISGHRSVSWYQQTPGQGLQFLFEYFSETQRNKGNFPGRFSGRQFSNSRSEMNVSTLELGDSALYLCASSLGWDTDTQYFGPGTRLTVL.

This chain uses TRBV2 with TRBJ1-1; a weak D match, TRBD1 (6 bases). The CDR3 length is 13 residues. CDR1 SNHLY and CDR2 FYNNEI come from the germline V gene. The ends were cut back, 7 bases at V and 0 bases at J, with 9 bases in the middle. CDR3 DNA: TGTGCCAGCATAAGGGGGATGAACACTGAAGCTTTCTTT. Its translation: CASIRGMNTEAFF.

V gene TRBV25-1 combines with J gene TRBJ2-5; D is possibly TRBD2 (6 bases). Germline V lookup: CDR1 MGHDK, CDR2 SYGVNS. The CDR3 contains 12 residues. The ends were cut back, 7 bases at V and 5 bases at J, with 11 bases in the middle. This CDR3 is CASISAGETQYF. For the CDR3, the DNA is TGTGCCAGCATATCGGCGGGGGAGACCCAGTACTTC.

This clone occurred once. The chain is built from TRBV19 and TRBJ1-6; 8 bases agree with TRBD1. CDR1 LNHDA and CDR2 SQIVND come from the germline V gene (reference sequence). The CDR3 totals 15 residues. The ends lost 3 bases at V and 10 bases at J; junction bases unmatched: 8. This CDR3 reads CASSIQGAIGSPLHF. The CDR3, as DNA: TGTGCCAGTAGTATTCAGGGGGCGATCGGATCACCCCTCCACTTT.

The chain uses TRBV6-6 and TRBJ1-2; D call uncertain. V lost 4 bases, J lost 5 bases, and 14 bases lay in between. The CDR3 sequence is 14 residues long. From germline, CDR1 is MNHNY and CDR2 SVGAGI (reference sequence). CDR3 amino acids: CASSSRPGVYGYTF. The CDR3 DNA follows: TGTGCCAGCAGTTCTAGACCCGGGGTGTATGGCTACACCTTC.